These 25 T cell receptor beta chains were sequenced from one sample in a study of T cells expressing NK-cell markers. No DNA is given; TCRdb re-called the 5' RACE reads and lists each CDR3 protein once. Recorded for this sample: approximately 170,000 distinct CDR3 sequences. Input material: blood T cells: a sorted CD56 or NKG2C T cell subset, CD4+ or CD8+ T cells, or bulk PBMC T cells (not recorded which). The receptors originated from a man aged 18-69 years in good health.

The V call is TRBV27, the J call TRBJ2-1. The CDR3 runs to 13 residues. Germline CDR1 MNHEY, CDR2 SMNVEV (reference sequence). CDR3: CASRASLDNEQFF.

The CDR3 loop reads CASSLRDRGPRDEKLFF. The chain employs TRBV11-2 and TRBJ1-4; TCRdb picks TRBD1, but there is no DNA to check that call. From germline, CDR1 is SGHAT and CDR2 FQNNGV. The CDR3 runs 17 residues.

The rearrangement links TRBV30 to TRBJ2-5. CDR3 size: 15 residues. Germline CDR1 GTSNPN, CDR2 SVGIG (reference sequence). The CDR3 is CAWSVPRTEQETQYF.

The chain couples TRBV18 to TRBJ2-6; as DNA is missing, the TRBD1 call by TCRdb cannot be tested. Germline V lookup: CDR1 KGHSH, CDR2 LQKENI. The CDR3 is 17 residues long. The CDR3 here is CASSPGRGWSGANVLTF. The whole variable domain, filled in from reference TRBV18 and TRBJ2-6, reads NAGVMQNPRHLVRRRGQEARLRCSPMKGHSHVYWYRQLPEEGLKFMVYLQKENIIDESGMPKERFSAEFPKEGPSILRIQQVVRGDSAAYFCASSPGRGWSGANVLTFGAGSRLTVL.

This chain links TRBV13 with TRBJ1-3. This CDR3 has 18 amino acids. CDR1 is PRHDT and CDR2 is FYEKMQ in the germline V gene (reference sequence). CDR3 protein: CASSSGGYQVYSGNTIYF.

This chain links TRBV11-3 with TRBJ2-3; TCRdb designates TRBD2, a call that cannot be tested without DNA. The CDR3 is made up of 16 amino acids. Germline V lookup: CDR1 SGHNT, CDR2 YENEEA. CDR3 region: CASSLTSGGSTDTQYF.

V is TRBV7-9 and J is TRBJ1-1; TCRdb selects TRBD1, and the lack of DNA leaves this call unchecked. This CDR3 spans 16 amino acids. Germline CDR1 reads SEHNR; CDR2 reads FQNEAQ (reference sequence). The CDR3 region is CASRGDPTGRYTEAFF.

This chain connects TRBV28 to TRBJ1-1; TCRdb's D gene call, TRBD1, goes unchecked for lack of DNA. The CDR3 consists of 16 residues. The V gene's germline CDR1 is MDHEN and CDR2 SYDVKM. The CDR3 loop is CASSHRPGEWATEAFF.

This rearrangement joins TRBV29-1 to TRBJ2-3. CDR1 and CDR2 from the germline V gene are SQVTM and ANQGSEA. The CDR3 is 14 amino acids. CDR3 loop: CSVRSITSTDTQYF.

The V and J genes are TRBV7-8 and TRBJ1-5; TCRdb calls TRBD1, which cannot be checked without DNA. Germline CDR1 is SGHVS and CDR2 is FQNEAQ. The CDR3 totals 15 residues. CDR3 amino acids: CASSLGTRGNQPQHF.

This sequence joins TRBV5-5 and TRBJ2-7; TCRdb lists TRBD1, though no DNA is available to test this call. This CDR3 spans 14 amino acids. In germline, CDR1 is SGHKS, CDR2 YYEKEE (reference sequence). The CDR3: CASSDVQGSYEQYF.

The rearrangement joins TRBV12-3 or TRBV12-4 to TRBJ2-7; without DNA, the TCRdb call of TRBD1 cannot be checked. The CDR3 covers 14 residues. CDR3: CASSLPWAVHEQYF.

The chain recombines TRBV10-3 with TRBJ2-1. The CDR3 has 16 residues. CDR1 is ENHRY, CDR2 SYGVKD, per germline. This CDR3 reads CAISETPDFSYNEQFF.

The V call is TRBV28, the J call TRBJ1-1; there is no DNA to check the TCRdb D call of TRBD1. Germline loops: CDR1 MDHEN, CDR2 SYDVKM. This CDR3 spans 11 amino acids. The CDR3 reads CAGQTNTEAFF.

Considering frequency, this clonotype is medium-sized. CDR3 region: CASSLSGNTGELFF. The chain couples TRBV18 to TRBJ2-2. This CDR3 is built from 14 residues. Germline V CDR1 and CDR2: KGHSH, LQKENI.

The chain is built from TRBV5-6 and TRBJ2-1; TCRdb reports TRBD2, a call that lacks DNA to check it against. The length of the CDR3 is 16 residues. Germline CDR1 SGHDT, CDR2 YYEEEE. The CDR3 spells CASSQRWRGGYNEQFF.

The chain combines TRBV20-1 with TRBJ1-2; without DNA, the TCRdb call of TRBD1 cannot be checked. Germline V gene sequence: CDR1 DFQATT, CDR2 SNEGSKA (reference sequence). This CDR3 is 12 amino acids long. The CDR3 reads CSVRQGDYGYTF.

The chain couples TRBV5-1 to TRBJ2-2; absent DNA, TCRdb's TRBD2 call cannot be checked. Germline lookup yields CDR1 SGHRS and CDR2 YFSETQ. The CDR3 covers 16 residues. The CDR3 is CASSSLTSANTGELFF.

V and J are TRBV14 and TRBJ2-2; the D call of TRBD1 rests on TCRdb alone, since no DNA is present to check it. The CDR3 totals 15 residues. Germline values: CDR1 SGHDN, CDR2 FVKESK. The CDR3 loop is CASSQLGQSFGELFF.

The rearrangement joins TRBV20-1 to TRBJ1-2. Germline loops: CDR1 DFQATT, CDR2 SNEGSKA (reference sequence). The CDR3 runs to 14 residues. This CDR3 reads CSASQGPRRDGYTF.

This chain uses TRBV5-4 with TRBJ2-1; TCRdb outputs TRBD2, but without DNA this stays unchecked. Germline assignment: CDR1 SGHNT and CDR2 YYREEE (reference sequence). CDR3 length: 15 amino acids. The CDR3 reads CASRVGSGEYNEQFF.

The CDR3 protein is CSARAYGRLNTGELFF. The V call is TRBV20-1, the J call TRBJ2-2; the TRBD2 assignment by TCRdb is unverifiable without DNA. CDR3 length equals 16 residues. Per germline, CDR1 DFQATT and CDR2 SNEGSKA (reference sequence).

The chain couples TRBV5-4 to TRBJ1-6. The CDR3 loop spans 18 amino acids. Germline loops: CDR1 SGHNT, CDR2 YYREEE (reference sequence). The CDR3 is CASSLDVGLVWDNSPLHF. The variable domain in full, with the rest retrieved from reference TRBV5-4 and TRBJ1-6, is ETGVTQSPTHLIKTRGQQVTLRCSSQSGHNTVSWYQQALGQGPQFIFQYYREEENGRGNFPPRFSGLQFPNYSSELNVNALELDDSALYLCASSLDVGLVWDNSPLHFGNGTRLTVT.

This rearrangement joins TRBV7-2 to TRBJ2-7; TCRdb's D gene call, TRBD2, goes unchecked for lack of DNA. CDR1 and CDR2 (germline): SGHTA, FQGNSA. The CDR3 runs 15 residues. CDR3 region: CASSSAGLSSYEQYF. Based on the CDR3 plus reference TRBV7-2 and TRBJ2-7, the full variable domain is GAGVSQSPSNKVTEKGKDVELRCDPISGHTALYWYRQSLGQGLEFLIYFQGNSAPDKSGLPSDRFSAERTGGSVSTLTIQRTQQEDSAVYLCASSSAGLSSYEQYFGPGTRLTVT.

The gene calls are TRBV3-1 and TRBJ2-1; the D call from TCRdb, TRBD1, cannot be confirmed without DNA. The CDR3 loop spans 20 amino acids. Germline-derived CDR1 and CDR2 are LGHDT and YNNKEL (reference sequence). CDR3 protein: CASSQDYLAGAIISHNEQFF.